Each of the 19 T cell receptor beta chains below was sequenced from the same sample in a study of T cell clonality in common variable immunodeficiency. Using immunoSEQ multiplex PCR, the repertoire was profiled, and TCRdb retains in-frame clones only, with some absent. The sample includes around 57,000 clones, none of them occurring once. Sequencing was done on a sample of peripheral blood mononuclear cells. These receptors all come from a person between 18 and 75 years old in good health.

This clone was seen repeatedly, ten times or more. The sequence runs out 3 residues before the end of the CDR3; the remainder is reconstructed from the germline J gene. The gene calls are TRBV5-1 and TRBJ2-1, with 8 bases lining up with TRBD2. The CDR3 spans 15 residues. V lost 0 bases and J lost 4; bases outside the gene matches: 3. Germline CDR1 reads SGHRS; CDR2 reads YFSETQ. The CDR3 loop reads CASSLELAGYNEQFF. The sequenced CDR3 bases are TGCGCCAGCAGCTTGGAATTAGCGGGATACAATGAG.

This clone was seen repeatedly, ten times or more. At one of its ends the junction is not consistent with the germline gene, which may arise from a read error. From the germline J gene comes the end of the CDR3, since the read stops 3 residues before it. The chain links TRBV4-2 to TRBJ2-5, with TRBD1 matching 9 bases. From germline, CDR1 is LGHNA and CDR2 YNFKEQ. The CDR3 totals 16 residues. The part of the CDR3 DNA that was read is TGCGCCAGCAGCCAAGCGAGACAGGGGGGACAAGAGACC. As protein: CASSQARQGGQET. The entire CDR3 protein reads CASSQARQGGQETQYF.

The table lists this clone with many counts. Partial CDR3 DNA: TGCAGTGCTAGACCCCGGGACAGGGTATACGAG. This translates into CSARPRDRVYE. The CDR3, in full, reads CSARPRDRVYEQYF. This chain links TRBV20-1 with TRBJ2-7; the match to TRBD1 covers 9 bases. The read comes to an end 3 residues before the CDR3 does, leaving the germline J gene to fill in the end. CDR1 is DFQATT, CDR2 SNEGSKA, per germline (reference sequence). The length of the CDR3 is 14 residues. Unmatched junction bases numbered 6, after V lost 2 bases and J lost 4 bases.

This clone has ten or more counts. The DNA ends 3 residues before the CDR3 does, and the rest of the CDR3 is filled in from the germline J gene. The rearrangement links TRBV20-1 to TRBJ1-5; a weak D match, TRBD1 (5 bases). CDR3 length: 13 amino acids. The V gene's germline CDR1 is DFQATT and CDR2 SNEGSKA (reference sequence). V was pared by 6 bases and J by 5 bases, with 14 bases between. The chain's CDR3 is CSAQAPGDQPQHF. The covered CDR3 bases are TGCAGTGCACAGGCCCCGGGCGATCAGCCC.

At least ten counts were recorded for this clone. The CDR3 end lies 3 residues beyond the end of the read and is filled in from the germline J gene. The rearrangement uses TRBV29-1 and TRBJ2-7, with 9 bases that match TRBD2. V lost 5 bases, J lost 3 bases, and 8 bases stayed unmatched. Germline V gene lookup returns CDR1 SQVTM and CDR2 ANQGSEA. The CDR3 has 14 amino acids. The CDR3 loop is CSVWTSETVYEQYF. CDR3 DNA, as far as it was read: TGCAGCGTTTGGACTAGCGAGACAGTCTACGAG.

This clone occurred many times. The CDR3 end falls 3 residues outside the read, so it is completed with the germline J gene. The rearrangement links TRBV7-6 to TRBJ2-5; D gene unclear. CDR1 and CDR2 (germline): SGHVS, FNYEAQ. The CDR3 contains 11 residues. Trimming left V 6 bases short and J 4 bases short, with 6 bases between. The CDR3 loop is CASRSAETQYF. The covered CDR3 bases are TGTGCCAGCAGAAGCGCAGAGACC.

Many counts were recorded for this clone. The CDR3 goes on 3 residues after the read ends, and that part is filled in from the germline J gene. This chain uses TRBV18 with TRBJ2-2; 12 bases line up with TRBD1. CDR3 length: 15 amino acids. CDR1 and CDR2 from the germline V gene are KGHSH and LQKENI. J lost 7 bases, V lost 3 bases, and 3 bases had no gene match. The CDR3 sequence: CASSPGQGAIGELFF. CDR3 DNA (partial): TGTGCCAGCTCACCGGGACAGGGGGCAATCGGGGAG. Based on the CDR3 plus reference TRBV18 and TRBJ2-2, the full variable domain is NAGVMQNPRHLVRRRGQEARLRCSPMKGHSHVYWYRQLPEEGLKFMVYLQKENIIDESGMPKERFSAEFPKEGPSILRIQQVVRGDSAAYFCASSPGQGAIGELFFGEGSRLTVL.

The table lists this clone with many counts. The CDR3 bases that were read are TGTGCCAGCAGCCAAGATTCCAGCGGGCGCGCGAGCTCCTACAATGAG. Translating it yields CASSQDSSGRASSYNE. Given in full, the CDR3 is CASSQDSSGRASSYNEQFF. The gene calls are TRBV4-2 and TRBJ2-1; tentative D call: TRBD2 (6 bases). The observed sequence ends 3 residues before the CDR3 terminus, with the missing tail filled in from the germline J gene. Germline values: CDR1 LGHNA, CDR2 YNFKEQ. The CDR3 length is 19 residues. The V gene lost 0 bases and the J gene lost 0 bases, with 18 bases spanning the gap.

This clone has at least ten counts. The read ends 3 residues before the CDR3 terminus; that terminus is restored from the germline J gene. The V and J genes are TRBV7-2 and TRBJ2-7, with a weak D call TRBD2 (6 bases). The length of the CDR3 is 12 residues. Germline values: CDR1 SGHTA, CDR2 FQGNSA. V was shortened by 4 bases and J by 6 bases, with 10 bases between the two germline ends. Partial CDR3 DNA: TGTGCCAGCAGCTCGACTAGGGGCGAG. Amino acids: CASSSTRGE. The CDR3 in its entirety is CASSSTRGEQYF.

This clone was counted at least ten times. The CDR3 end lies 3 residues beyond the end of the read and is filled in from the germline J gene. The chain uses TRBV6-4 and TRBJ2-1; D is unresolved. Germline V gene sequence: CDR1 MRHNA, CDR2 SNTAGT. CDR3 size: 12 residues. V was cut by 5 bases and J by 5 bases, with 7 bases left in between. The CDR3 loop reads CASSPEHNEQFF. The CDR3 bases that were read are TGTGCCAGCAGTCCTGAGCACAATGAG.

This clone was recorded many times. The CDR3 end falls 3 residues outside the read, so it is completed with the germline J gene. The chain couples TRBV6-2 or TRBV6-3 to TRBJ2-3; 7 bases are a match to TRBD2. Germline assignment: CDR1 MNHEY and CDR2 SVGEGT. The J segment lost 2 bases and the V segment lost 5 bases, leaving 10 bases of the junction unmatched. The CDR3 covers 16 residues. CDR3 bases read: TGTGCCAGCAGTCACGTACGGCGGGGGAACACAGATACG. Protein product: CASSHVRRGNTDT. The entire CDR3 protein reads CASSHVRRGNTDTQYF.

In this sample, this clone turned up many times. The DNA ends 3 residues before the CDR3 does, and the rest of the CDR3 is filled in from the germline J gene. V and J are TRBV2 and TRBJ1-2, with no clear D. This CDR3 comprises 14 residues. V gave up 4 bases and J gave up 1 base, with 10 bases separating them. Germline V gene sequence: CDR1 SNHLY, CDR2 FYNNEI. CDR3 bases read: TGTGCCAGCAGTGTACGGGGAGGTAACTATGGC. Its translation: CASSVRGGNYG. The full CDR3 reads CASSVRGGNYGYTF.

Ten or more counts support this clone. Sequencing ends 3 residues short of the CDR3 end; the germline J gene provides the rest. The V gene is TRBV7-2, the J gene TRBJ1-2, with D possibly being TRBD1 (5 bases). Germline lookup yields CDR1 SGHTA and CDR2 FQGNSA. The CDR3 runs 15 residues. V shed 0 bases and J shed 2 bases, with 10 bases lying between them. The covered CDR3 bases are TGTGCCAGCAGCTTAGCGATCGCAGGGAACTATGGC. This translates into CASSLAIAGNYG. The entire CDR3 protein reads CASSLAIAGNYGYTF.

This clone was observed many times. The read comes to an end 3 residues before the CDR3 does, leaving the germline J gene to fill in the end. The V and J genes are TRBV7-6 and TRBJ2-3; the match to TRBD2 covers 14 bases. The V segment lost 4 bases and the J segment 4 bases; nucleotides outside the gene matches: 4. The CDR3 is 16 amino acids. Germline CDR1 and CDR2: SGHVS and FNYEAQ. This chain's CDR3 is CASSWGLAGVADTQYF. CDR3 DNA (partial): TGTGCCAGCAGCTGGGGACTAGCGGGAGTCGCAGATACG.

This clone was recorded many times. The missing CDR3 end, 3 residues past where the read stops, is filled in from the germline J gene. This chain joins TRBV28 and TRBJ2-3, with TRBD2 identical over 11 bases. The V gene end was trimmed by 9 bases and the J gene end by 6 bases; junction bases not matched to a gene: 8. Germline CDR1 and CDR2: MDHEN and SYDVKM. The CDR3 spans 14 residues. Incomplete CDR3 DNA: TGTGCCAGTACACCTAGCGGGAGGAGGGATACG. Its protein product is CASTPSGRRDT. The complete CDR3 protein is CASTPSGRRDTQYF.

This clone was detected many times. Coverage ceases 3 residues before the CDR3 finishes, and the germline J gene fills in the end. This chain connects TRBV5-1 to TRBJ1-1; 9 bases agree with TRBD1. The ends lost 4 bases at V and 0 bases at J; junction bases unmatched: 10. The CDR3 runs to 17 residues. Germline V CDR1 and CDR2: SGHRS, YFSETQ. CDR3 sequence: CASSTRTGVRMNTEAFF. CDR3 DNA, as far as it was read: TGCGCCAGCAGCACTAGGACAGGGGTGAGGATGAACACTGAA.

Turning to this clone: Read sequence stops 3 residues before the CDR3 end, and the germline J gene provides the missing end. V gene TRBV11-2 combines with J gene TRBJ2-7; 8 bases are a match to TRBD2. The V and J ends lost 5 bases and 4 bases, in that order; junction bases with no gene match: 10. This CDR3 has 15 residues. Per the germline V gene, CDR1 is SGHAT and CDR2 is FQNNGV. The CDR3 region is CASSALRGGRYEQYF. CDR3 DNA, as far as it was read: TGTGCCAGCAGCGCGCTACGGGGGGGAAGGTACGAG. The full variable domain, its missing parts supplied by reference TRBV11-2 and TRBJ2-7, is EAGVAQSPRYKIIEKRQSVAFWCNPISGHATLYWYQQILGQGPKLLIQFQNNGVVDDSQLPKDRFSAERLKGVDSTLKIQPAKLEDSAVYLCASSALRGGRYEQYFGPGTRLTVT.

This clone was counted many times. The missing CDR3 end, 3 residues past where the read stops, is filled in from the germline J gene. This chain links TRBV5-1 with TRBJ2-5; TRBD2 matches at 13 bases. The CDR3 runs to 16 residues. J was trimmed by 7 bases and V by 0 bases; bases with no gene match: 6. The germline CDR1 and CDR2 sequences are SGHRS and YFSETQ. The sequenced CDR3 bases are TGCGCCAGCAGCTTGGGGACTAGCGGGAGTTTTGCGACC. Translation gives CASSLGTSGSFAT. The CDR3 reads in full as CASSLGTSGSFATQYF.

This clone was counted at least ten times. The read ends 3 residues early relative to the CDR3; the germline J gene fills the gap. The gene calls are TRBV20-1 and TRBJ1-2; D is possibly TRBD1 (6 bases). The CDR3 loop spans 11 amino acids. Germline CDR1 reads DFQATT; CDR2 reads SNEGSKA (reference sequence). The sequenced CDR3 bases are TGCAGTGCTACACAGGGACGGGGC. Translating it yields CSATQGRG. In full, the CDR3 is CSATQGRGYTF.